Listed below are T cell receptor beta chains from one sample, sequenced in a study of T cell responses to AZD1222 COVID-19 vaccine. Clones were sequenced by immunoSEQ multiplex PCR, and TCRdb holds only the in-frame ones, with some missing. The repertoire has about 120,000 clones, about nine tenths of them found once; the top ten carry 0.9% to 1.2%. The sequenced sample was peripheral blood, obtained on day 0 of AZD1222 vaccination. The receptor source for this set is an adult in good health. Each CDR3 is given with its conserved first and last residue. Fields, in order: CDR3 protein, CDR3 DNA, V gene, clone size, D gene, J gene. D genes are given only for firm matches. Size is omitted from some rows. Given values are once, few, many or a class for expanded clones.

CDR3: CASSLPGRGYGYTF
DNA: TGCGCCAGCAGCTTGCCAGGCAGGGGATATGGCTACACCTTC
V: TRBV5-1
size: .
D: .
J: TRBJ1-2

CDR3: CASSVGGEETQYF
DNA: TGTGCCAGCAGCGTAGGAGGGGAAGAGACCCAGTACTTC
V: TRBV9
size: .
D: .
J: TRBJ2-5

CDR3: CASSDPASGRSGYTF
DNA: TGTGCCAGCAGTGATCCGGCGTCGGGCCGGAGTGGCTACACCTTC
V: TRBV27
size: .
D: .
J: TRBJ1-2

CDR3: CASSFWGEGNQPQHF
DNA: TGTGCCAGCAGTTTTTGGGGAGAGGGCAATCAGCCCCAGCATTTT
V: TRBV28
size: .
D: .
J: TRBJ1-5

CDR3: CASSRKSGTGTIGANVLTF
DNA: TGTGCCAGCAGCCGCAAGTCCGGGACAGGGACGATCGGGGCCAACGTCCTGACTTTC
V: TRBV7-2
size: .
D: TRBD1
J: TRBJ2-6

CDR3: CASSQERTGLTEAFF
DNA: TGTGCCAGCAGCCAAGAGCGGACAGGCCTCACTGAAGCTTTCTTT
V: TRBV4-2
size: once
D: TRBD1
J: TRBJ1-1

CDR3: CAQRPGQGYEQYF
DNA: TGTGCCCAGCGTCCTGGACAGGGCTACGAGCAGTACTTC
V: TRBV6-4
size: .
D: TRBD1
J: TRBJ2-7

CDR3: CASSQESGQEISDTQYF
DNA: TGTGCCAGCAGCCAAGAATCCGGACAGGAGATTTCAGATACGCAGTATTTT
V: TRBV3-1/TRBV3-2
size: .
D: TRBD1
J: TRBJ2-3

CDR3: CASRRGGPSGELFF
DNA: TGTGCCAGCAGGCGGGGGGGACCATCCGGGGAGCTGTTTTTT
V: TRBV28
size: .
D: TRBD2
J: TRBJ2-2

CDR3: CASSVGQGQGVYGYTF
DNA: TGCGCCAGCAGCGTTGGCCAGGGTCAGGGGGTCTATGGCTACACCTTC
V: TRBV5-1
size: .
D: TRBD1
J: TRBJ1-2

CDR3: CASRQTVKNTEAFF
DNA: TGTGCCAGCAGACAAACAGTCAAGAACACTGAAGCTTTCTTT
V: TRBV6-5
size: .
D: .
J: TRBJ1-1

CDR3: CASSHPEGRLSTDTQYF
DNA: TGTGCCAGCAGCCACCCTGAGGGCAGGCTTAGCACAGATACGCAGTATTTT
V: TRBV7-8
size: once
D: .
J: TRBJ2-3

CDR3: CASSSFLGSYEQYF
DNA: TGTGCCAGCAGCTCCTTCCTCGGGTCCTACGAGCAGTACTTC
V: TRBV7-9
size: once
D: .
J: TRBJ2-7

CDR3: CSVGDSIANYGYTF
DNA: TGCAGCGTCGGTGACAGTATCGCTAACTATGGCTACACCTTC
V: TRBV29-1
size: .
D: .
J: TRBJ1-2

CDR3: CASSLGVTGDEQYF
DNA: TGTGCCAGCAGCTTAGGGGTGACAGGGGACGAGCAGTACTTC
V: TRBV7-9
size: .
D: TRBD1
J: TRBJ2-7

CDR3: CASSPGQGARGNTIYF
DNA: TGTGCCAGCAGCCCCGGACAGGGGGCGCGTGGAAACACCATATATTTT
V: TRBV5-4
size: .
D: TRBD1
J: TRBJ1-3

CDR3: CASSLDRASGRSDTQYF
DNA: TGTGCCAGCAGCTTAGATAGGGCTAGCGGGAGAAGCGATACGCAGTATTTT
V: TRBV11-3
size: .
D: TRBD2
J: TRBJ2-3

CDR3: CASSVGGYTEAFF
DNA: TGTGCCAGCAGCGTAGGGGGGTACACTGAAGCTTTCTTT
V: TRBV9
size: .
D: .
J: TRBJ1-1

CDR3: CASSWAPGQGDGYTF
DNA: TGCGCCAGCAGCTGGGCACCGGGACAGGGGGATGGCTACACCTTC
V: TRBV5-1
size: .
D: TRBD1
J: TRBJ1-2

CDR3: CASNLAGTITDTQYF
DNA: TGTGCCAGCAATCTTGCAGGAACAATCACAGATACGCAGTATTTT
V: TRBV9
size: .
D: .
J: TRBJ2-3

CDR3: CASSPGQGREQYF
DNA: TGTGCCAGCAGTCCCGGACAGGGTCGTGAGCAGTACTTC
V: TRBV6-5
size: .
D: TRBD1
J: TRBJ2-7

CDR3: CASSQEPFSYEQYF
DNA: TGCGCCAGCAGCCAAGAGCCATTCTCCTACGAGCAGTACTTC
V: TRBV4-1
size: .
D: .
J: TRBJ2-7

CDR3: CASRQGTYGYTF
DNA: TGTGCCAGCCGACAGGGGACCTATGGCTACACCTTC
V: TRBV6-5
size: .
D: TRBD1
J: TRBJ1-2

CDR3: CASSRLQGAEQFF
DNA: TGTGCCAGCAGTCGACTACAGGGGGCTGAGCAGTTCTTC
V: TRBV27
size: .
D: TRBD1
J: TRBJ2-1

CDR3: CASSQVNRGLLNSPLHF
DNA: TGCGCCAGCAGCCAAGTAAATAGGGGGCTTCTGAATTCACCCCTCCACTTT
V: TRBV4-1
size: .
D: TRBD1
J: TRBJ1-6

CDR3: CASSFSGHYYNEQFF
DNA: TGTGCCAGCAGTTTCTCGGGACACTATTACAATGAGCAGTTCTTC
V: TRBV28
size: .
D: .
J: TRBJ2-1

CDR3: CASSIGQGRVQPQHF
DNA: TGTGCCAGTAGTATCGGACAGGGTAGGGTTCAGCCCCAGCATTTT
V: TRBV19
size: .
D: TRBD1
J: TRBJ1-5

CDR3: CASSQQGMNTEAFF
DNA: TGCGCCAGCAGCCAACAGGGGATGAACACTGAAGCTTTCTTT
V: TRBV4-1
size: .
D: .
J: TRBJ1-1

CDR3: CASSLAAGGSFLFF
DNA: TGCGCCAGCAGCTTAGCCGCGGGAGGGTCGTTTCTGTTCTTC
V: TRBV5-1
size: once
D: TRBD2
J: TRBJ2-1

CDR3: CATLAGGLAGETLLSGKYF
DNA: TGTGCCACGTTAGCCGGAGGACTAGCGGGAGAAACTCTCCTCTCAGGGAAGTATTTT
V: TRBV10-3
size: .
D: TRBD2
J: TRBJ2-3

CDR3: CSASWGVRSGNTIYF
DNA: TGCAGTGCTAGTTGGGGCGTCCGCTCTGGAAACACCATATATTTT
V: TRBV20-1
size: .
D: .
J: TRBJ1-3

CDR3: CASRVVGLATGELFF
DNA: TGTGCCAGCAGGGTAGTGGGGCTGGCCACCGGGGAGCTGTTTTTT
V: TRBV2
size: .
D: .
J: TRBJ2-2

CDR3: CASSFGLNTEAFF
DNA: TGTGCCAGCAGTTTTGGTCTGAACACTGAAGCTTTCTTT
V: TRBV27
size: .
D: .
J: TRBJ1-1

CDR3: CASSQEFGLSSYEQYF
DNA: TGTGCCAGCAGCCAAGAGTTCGGGCTGTCCTCCTACGAGCAGTACTTC
V: TRBV4-2
size: .
D: .
J: TRBJ2-7

CDR3: CAISPEPSNQPQHF
DNA: TGTGCCATCAGCCCGGAACCTAGCAATCAGCCCCAGCATTTT
V: TRBV10-3
size: many
D: .
J: TRBJ1-5

CDR3: CSVERPGARKGELFF
DNA: TGCAGCGTTGAAAGGCCCGGAGCGCGTAAGGGGGAGCTGTTTTTT
V: TRBV29-1
size: .
D: .
J: TRBJ2-2

CDR3: CASSYLSGREVDEQFF
DNA: TGTGCCAGCAGTTACCTGAGCGGGAGGGAAGTCGATGAGCAGTTCTTC
V: TRBV27
size: once
D: TRBD2
J: TRBJ2-1

CDR3: CASSPLAGAGVNEQFF
DNA: TGTGCCAGTAGTCCACTAGCGGGAGCGGGAGTCAATGAGCAGTTCTTC
V: TRBV19
size: .
D: TRBD2
J: TRBJ2-1

CDR3: CASSFYGSDSGANVLTF
DNA: TGTGCCAGCAGTTTTTACGGCAGTGACTCTGGGGCCAACGTCCTGACTTTC
V: TRBV28
size: .
D: .
J: TRBJ2-6

CDR3: CASRDRSEAFF
DNA: TGTGCCAGTAGGGACAGGTCTGAAGCTTTCTTT
V: TRBV19
size: .
D: TRBD1
J: TRBJ1-1

CDR3: CASSADPDQPQHF
DNA: TGTGCCAGCAGCGCGGATCCGGATCAGCCCCAGCATTTT
V: TRBV9
size: .
D: .
J: TRBJ1-5

CDR3: CAIGPRGYTF
DNA: TGTGCCATCGGGCCCCGAGGCTACACCTTC
V: TRBV10-3
size: .
D: .
J: TRBJ1-2

CDR3: CASSLSSPYEQYF
DNA: TGTGCCAGCAGCTTGTCCAGTCCCTACGAGCAGTACTTC
V: TRBV5-4
size: .
D: .
J: TRBJ2-7

CDR3: CASSFKVERRGNAGELFF
DNA: TGTGCCAGCAGTTTCAAAGTTGAGCGGAGGGGGAACGCCGGGGAGCTGTTTTTT
V: TRBV27
size: .
D: .
J: TRBJ2-2

CDR3: CASSLVPGGYTF
DNA: TGTGCCAGCAGCTTAGTACCCGGGGGCTACACCTTC
V: TRBV7-9
size: once
D: .
J: TRBJ1-2

CDR3: CASSQRTGGEQYF
DNA: TGCGCCAGCAGCCAGAGGACAGGGGGGGAGCAGTACTTC
V: TRBV4-1
size: .
D: TRBD1
J: TRBJ2-7

CDR3: CASSSGTGHRYGYTF
DNA: TGTGCCAGCAGCTCGGGGACAGGACACCGATATGGCTACACCTTC
V: TRBV28
size: .
D: TRBD1
J: TRBJ1-2

CDR3: CASSTGGGSGETQYF
DNA: TGTGCCAGCAGCACCGGAGGAGGGAGCGGAGAGACCCAGTACTTC
V: TRBV7-3
size: .
D: .
J: TRBJ2-5

CDR3: CASSDGQGFYQPQHF
DNA: TGTGCCAGCAGCGATGGACAGGGATTCTATCAGCCCCAGCATTTT
V: TRBV3-1/TRBV3-2
size: .
D: TRBD1
J: TRBJ1-5

CDR3: CASSSNGQGFSTDTQYF
DNA: TGCGCCAGCAGCTCTAACGGTCAAGGGTTCAGCACAGATACGCAGTATTTT
V: TRBV5-1
size: .
D: .
J: TRBJ2-3

CDR3: CASSQLGQGNQPQHF
DNA: TGTGCCAGCAGTCAGCTGGGACAGGGGAATCAGCCCCAGCATTTT
V: TRBV5-5
size: .
D: TRBD1
J: TRBJ1-5

CDR3: CAIRRNLNEKLFF
DNA: TGTGCCATCAGAAGAAACCTTAATGAAAAACTGTTTTTT
V: TRBV10-3
size: .
D: .
J: TRBJ1-4

CDR3: CASSLWGEQGAGYTF
DNA: TGTGCCAGCAGCTTATGGGGTGAACAGGGGGCTGGCTACACCTTC
V: TRBV7-2
size: few
D: TRBD1
J: TRBJ1-2

CDR3: CASSAQGAETQYF
DNA: TGCGCCAGCAGCGCTCAGGGGGCAGAGACCCAGTACTTC
V: TRBV5-1
size: .
D: TRBD1
J: TRBJ2-5

CDR3: CASSPGGSGGSSYNEQFF
DNA: TGTGCCAGCAGCCCGGGAGGTAGCGGGGGAAGCTCCTACAATGAGCAGTTCTTC
V: TRBV11-2
size: few
D: TRBD2
J: TRBJ2-1

CDR3: CASSSRLAISSYEQYF
DNA: TGTGCCAGCAGCTCAAGACTAGCCATAAGCTCCTACGAGCAGTACTTC
V: TRBV11-2
size: .
D: TRBD2
J: TRBJ2-7

CDR3: CASSQVASESYEQYF
DNA: TGTGCCAGCAGCCAAGTGGCTAGCGAGTCCTACGAGCAGTACTTC
V: TRBV4-2
size: .
D: .
J: TRBJ2-7

CDR3: CASSRTSGITGELFF
DNA: TGCGCCAGCAGTCGCACTAGCGGCATCACCGGGGAGCTGTTTTTT
V: TRBV5-1
size: .
D: TRBD2
J: TRBJ2-2

CDR3: CASSPLKGGYNEQFF
DNA: TGTGCCAGCAGCCCTCTGAAGGGAGGCTACAATGAGCAGTTCTTC
V: TRBV7-3
size: .
D: .
J: TRBJ2-1

CDR3: CASSLTGNTEAFF
DNA: TGCGCCAGCAGCTTGACGGGGAACACTGAAGCTTTCTTT
V: TRBV5-1
size: .
D: .
J: TRBJ1-1